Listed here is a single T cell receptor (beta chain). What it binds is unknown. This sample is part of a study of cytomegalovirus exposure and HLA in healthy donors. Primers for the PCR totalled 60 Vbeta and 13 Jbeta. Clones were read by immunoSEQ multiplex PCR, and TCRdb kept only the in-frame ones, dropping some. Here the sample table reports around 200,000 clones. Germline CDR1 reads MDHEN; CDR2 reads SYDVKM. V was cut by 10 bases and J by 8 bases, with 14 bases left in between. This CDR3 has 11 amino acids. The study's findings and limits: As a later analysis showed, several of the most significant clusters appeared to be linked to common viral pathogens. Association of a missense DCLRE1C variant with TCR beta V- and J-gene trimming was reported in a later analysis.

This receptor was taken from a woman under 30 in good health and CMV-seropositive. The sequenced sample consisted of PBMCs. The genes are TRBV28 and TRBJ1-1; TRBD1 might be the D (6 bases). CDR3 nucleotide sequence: TGTGCCATCTCAGGGGCGAGAGAAGCTTTCTTT. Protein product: CAISGAREAFF.